The 5 T cell receptor beta chains below were found in one sample sequenced in a study of patients and donors after allogeneic stem cell transplantation. Via MiXCR, TCRdb re-called the RT-PCR reads, giving one row per CDR3 protein. In the table there are about 160,000 distinct CDR3 sequences, about two fifths of which are singletons. The sample was blood, either unsorted or a sorted T cell fraction (not recorded which). The receptors derive from a human donor who was either an allogeneic HSCT recipient or a stem cell or donor lymphocyte infusion donor (not recorded which). It is not recorded whose cells these are; they may come from a transplant donor.

The gene calls are TRBV6-5 and TRBJ2-1; D is possibly TRBD2 (7 bases). Looked up from germline, CDR1 is MNHEY and CDR2 is SVGAGI. The V end lost 5 bases, the J end lost 2 bases, and 13 bases lay between the germline ends. The CDR3 is made up of 15 amino acids. The CDR3 here is CASSTRGGPYNEQFF. CDR3 bases: TGTGCCAGCAGTACTAGGGGGGGACCCTACAATGAGCAGTTCTTC.

The gene calls are TRBV6-5 and TRBJ1-2; 8 bases align to TRBD1. CDR1 MNHEY and CDR2 SVGAGI come from the germline V gene. This CDR3 spans 16 amino acids. V lost 0 bases and J lost 2; bases outside the gene matches: 5. DNA of the CDR3: TGTGCCAGCAGTTACTCGGGGACAGGCACAAACTATGGCTACACCTTC. Its translation is CASSYSGTGTNYGYTF.

V and J are TRBV6-5 and TRBJ1-1; 9 bases fit TRBD1. Germline V gene data show CDR1 as MNHEY and CDR2 as SVGAGI. CDR3 length equals 16 residues. The V gene end was trimmed by 5 bases and the J gene end by 0 bases; junction bases not matched to a gene: 7. The CDR3 bases are TGTGCCAGCAGTCCGGACAGGGGAAGACTGAACACTGAAGCTTTCTTT. Its protein product is CASSPDRGRLNTEAFF.

There are a few counts of this clonotype. CDR3 sequence reads: CASVRGGGQPQHF. DNA of the CDR3: TGTGCCAGCGTGCGGGGAGGCGGTCAGCCCCAGCATTTT. This chain links TRBV6-2 or TRBV6-3 with TRBJ1-5, with D uncertain. The CDR3 consists of 13 residues. Deletions cut 8 bases from V and 6 bases from J, with 14 bases between. Germline V gene sequence: CDR1 MNHEY, CDR2 SVGEGT.

The chain uses TRBV28 and TRBJ2-1; D ambiguous. Trimming removed 5 bases from V and 9 bases from J, with 14 bases in between. Germline-derived CDR1 and CDR2 are MDHEN and SYDVKM. The CDR3 loop spans 13 amino acids. The CDR3 DNA sequence: TGTGCCAGCAGTCTACTGCCGTGGGCTGAGCAGTTCTTC. Residues: CASSLLPWAEQFF.